Given below is one TCR beta chain in context. No antigen is known for it. The data belong to a study of shared clonotypes between healthy human individuals. Deletions cut 0 bases from V and 1 base from J, with 4 bases between. Germline V gene data show CDR1 as SGHRS and CDR2 as YFSETQ. The CDR3 sequence is 13 residues long. As processed by the authors: Without quality scores, immunoSEQ junctional reads could not be filtered like full-length reads. The data were produced by immunoSEQ multiplex PCR, yet TCRdb's version contains in-frame clones alone and is incomplete. V and J calls and clone size are copied from that table; D and trimming were computed from the DNA. The data show around 1,100,000 clones, approximately 80% seen once. Only Caucasian adults living in Nashville, Tennessee served as donors. Findings and caveats of the study: Rarefaction gave evidence that sorted-subset sequencing remained incomplete despite large depth.

The origin of this receptor is a man aged 18 to 30 in good health. Some clones in this sample may be carry-over from other donors' samples. Sequenced sample: memory CD4+ T cells from PBMCs. Indicated subset: CD45RA-negative fraction. V is TRBV5-1 and J is TRBJ1-1; no clear D gene. CDR3: CASSLEPNTEAFF. The CDR3 DNA reads as TGCGCCAGCAGCTTGGAGCCGAACACTGAAGCTTTCTTT.